This T cell receptor beta chain is from a study of cytomegalovirus exposure and HLA in healthy donors. Findings of the study overall: Later analysis demonstrated an association between a missense DCLRE1C variant and TCR beta V- and J-gene trimming.

Concerning this clone: What it binds is unknown.

Everyone who donated was a healthy bone marrow donor. Primers: 60 Vbeta forward and 13 Jbeta reverse. Profiling relied on immunoSEQ multiplex PCR, and the TCRdb table lists in-frame clones only, not all of them. The table has 110,000 or so clones, over 80% seen once. This sequence was found in a man aged 25-45 years in good health and CMV-seropositive. Sequencing was performed on PBMCs.

The CDR3 region has the DNA TGTGCCACCAAGTCGGGACTCAGCACAGATACGCAGTATTTT. It is translated as CATKSGLSTDTQYF. The chain links TRBV6-5 to TRBJ2-3; weak D call: TRBD2 (6 bases). V dropped 10 bases and J dropped 0 bases, with 14 bases sitting between them. The CDR3 is 14 residues long. The germline CDR1 and CDR2 sequences are MNHEY and SVGAGI.